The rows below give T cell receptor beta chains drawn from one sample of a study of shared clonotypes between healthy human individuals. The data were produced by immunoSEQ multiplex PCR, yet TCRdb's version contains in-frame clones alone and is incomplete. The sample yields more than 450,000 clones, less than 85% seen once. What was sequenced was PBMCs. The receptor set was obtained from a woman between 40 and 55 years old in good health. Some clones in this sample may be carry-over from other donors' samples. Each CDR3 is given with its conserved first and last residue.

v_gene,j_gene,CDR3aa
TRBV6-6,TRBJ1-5,CASPEVPSQPQHF
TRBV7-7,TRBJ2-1,CASSYNLAGAGEQFF
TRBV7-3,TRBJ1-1,CASSFNENTEAFF
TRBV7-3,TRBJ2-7,CASTARAEQYF
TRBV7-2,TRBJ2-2,CASSAGLAGAAGELFF
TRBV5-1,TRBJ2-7,CASRRPEGLYEQYF
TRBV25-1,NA,CASSEYGGQGAYEQYF
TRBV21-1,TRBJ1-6,CASTEGSYNSPLHF
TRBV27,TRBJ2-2,CASRTGAFTGELFF
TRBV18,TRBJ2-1,CASWTGGSRVNEQFF
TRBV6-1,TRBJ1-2,CASSESAGGLGYGYTF
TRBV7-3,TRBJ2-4,CASSLRGTVQLAVIQYF
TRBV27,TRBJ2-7,CASSLSGGSYEQYF
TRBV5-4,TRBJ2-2,CASSLGLPTGELFF
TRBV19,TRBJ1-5,CASSRGQKRSNQPQHF
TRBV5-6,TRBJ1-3,CASTLGSGNTIYF
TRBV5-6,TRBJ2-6,CASSLPFGANVLTF
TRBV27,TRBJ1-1,CASSFGVLNTEAFF
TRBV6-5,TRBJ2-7,CASGVSYEQYF
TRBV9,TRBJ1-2,CASSSGQRSGYTF
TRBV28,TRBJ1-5,CASSRAGVQPQHF
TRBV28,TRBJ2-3,CASSYRLAGGASTDTQYF
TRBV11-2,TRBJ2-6,CASSLVTGQGIGANVLTF
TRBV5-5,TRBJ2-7,CASSFRGLDLAGGLEQYF
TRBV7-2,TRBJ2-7,CASSLPRRGIEQYF
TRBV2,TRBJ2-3,CASTRSVGTDTQYF